These 32 T cell receptor beta chains were sequenced from one sample in a study of T cell responses to AZD1222 COVID-19 vaccine. TCRdb keeps only in-frame clones here, not all; method: immunoSEQ multiplex PCR. The table shows about 85,000 clones, with roughly nine tenths occurring only once. Sequencing used peripheral blood, obtained on day 0 of AZD1222 vaccination. The origin of the receptors is an adult in good health.

The chain is built from TRBV5-6 and TRBJ2-3, with 7 bases fitting TRBD1. The V segment lost 4 bases and the J segment 4 bases; nucleotides outside the gene matches: 6. This CDR3 has 14 amino acids. CDR1 is SGHDT, CDR2 YYEEEE, per germline. CDR3 amino acids: CASSLRTGSDTQYF. The DNA of the CDR3 is TGTGCCAGCAGCCTACGGACAGGTTCAGATACGCAGTATTTT.

This clone was seen a single time. V usage is TRBV5-1 and J usage is TRBJ1-2, with D possibly TRBD1 on 6 matching bases. Germline assignment: CDR1 SGHRS and CDR2 YFSETQ. V dropped 0 bases and J dropped 3 bases, with 9 bases sitting between them. The CDR3 loop spans 14 amino acids. The CDR3 DNA is TGCGCCAGCAGCTTGGGACAGGCAGACTATGGCTACACCTTC. It yields the protein CASSLGQADYGYTF.

The V call is TRBV7-6, the J call TRBJ1-1; D is uncertain. The CDR3 is 14 amino acids. V lost 1 base and J lost 1, with 7 bases in between. Germline CDR1 reads SGHVS; CDR2 reads FNYEAQ. As DNA, the CDR3 is TGTGCCAGCAGCTTAGGTACCAAGAACACTGAAGCTTTCTTT. This sequence encodes CASSLGTKNTEAFF. Looking up the rest from reference TRBV7-6 and TRBJ1-1 gives the full variable domain: GAGVSQSPRYKVTKRGQDVALRCDPISGHVSLYWYRQALGQGPEFLTYFNYEAQQDKSGLPNDRFSAERPEGSISTLTIQRTEQRDSAMYRCASSLGTKNTEAFFGQGTRLTVV.

V is TRBV7-9 and J is TRBJ1-1; D ambiguous. Germline CDR1 and CDR2: SEHNR and FQNEAQ (reference sequence). The CDR3 is 14 residues long. V was shortened by 3 bases and J by 5 bases, with 13 bases between the two germline ends. CDR3 nucleotides: TGTGCCAGCAGCTTGGAAGGAATAGGTACTGAAGCTTTCTTT. Translation gives CASSLEGIGTEAFF.

The J gene is TRBJ2-1, the V gene TRBV19; 10 nucleotides agree with TRBD1. The CDR3 length is 15 residues. V trimming: 7 bases; J trimming: 8 bases; junction bases outside the gene matches: 11. In germline, CDR1 is LNHDA, CDR2 SQIVND (reference sequence). The CDR3 DNA reads TGTGCCAGTATCCAAACCGGGACAGGGGTCCATGAGCAGTTCTTC. It yields the protein CASIQTGTGVHEQFF.

V usage is TRBV19 and J usage is TRBJ1-5; tentative D call: TRBD1 (5 bases). Germline V gives CDR1 LNHDA, CDR2 SQIVND (reference sequence). CDR3 size: 13 residues. Deletions cut 5 bases from V and 7 bases from J, with 12 bases between. For the CDR3, the DNA is TGTGCCAGTAGTTCAGGGACTCGACAGCCCCAGCATTTT. Translation gives CASSSGTRQPQHF.

This clone showed up just once. CDR3 protein: CAWSLERGQASNQPQHF. The CDR3 nucleotides read TGTGCCTGGAGTTTAGAGCGCGGACAGGCTAGCAATCAGCCCCAGCATTTT. J is TRBJ1-5 and V is TRBV30; 7 bases match TRBD1. Germline V CDR1 and CDR2: GTSNPN, SVGIG (reference sequence). CDR3 length: 17 residues. Trimming took 2 bases from V and 0 from J; bases not matched to a gene: 10. Full variable domain (rest looked up from reference TRBV30 and TRBJ1-5): SQTIHQWPATLVQPVGSPLSLECTVEGTSNPNLYWYRQAAGRGLQLLFYSVGIGQISSEVPQNLSASRPQDRQFILSSKKLLLSDSGFYLCAWSLERGQASNQPQHFGDGTRLSIL.

V is TRBV19 and J is TRBJ1-5; 7 bases map to TRBD1. V gave up 6 bases and J gave up 2 bases; unmatched junction bases: 7. The CDR3 extends over 15 amino acids. Germline V gene lookup returns CDR1 LNHDA and CDR2 SQIVND (reference sequence). The CDR3 region has the DNA TGTGCCAGTAGCCTACAGGGGTTAGGCAATCAGCCCCAGCATTTT. It specifies CASSLQGLGNQPQHF.

The chain joins TRBV29-1 to TRBJ2-3; 12 nucleotides match TRBD2. After removal of 1 base from V and 3 bases from J, the junction contained 2 bases not matched to a gene. Germline assignment: CDR1 SQVTM and CDR2 ANQGSEA. This CDR3 is built from 15 residues. The CDR3 nucleotides read TGCAGCGTTGAAGCGACTAGCGGGAGAACAGATACGCAGTATTTT. This codes for CSVEATSGRTDTQYF.

The rearrangement links TRBV4-2 to TRBJ2-5, with a weak D call TRBD2 (5 bases). Per the germline V gene, CDR1 is LGHNA and CDR2 is YNFKEQ. The V gene lost 0 bases and the J gene lost 3 bases, with 8 bases spanning the gap. CDR3 length equals 14 residues. In DNA, the CDR3 is TGTGCCAGCAGCCAAGAGTCACTAGAAGAGACCCAGTACTTC. Its translation: CASSQESLEETQYF.

The chain recombines TRBV27 with TRBJ1-5; 7 positions agree with TRBD1. With 2 bases clipped from V and 3 bases from J, the junction kept 7 bases outside the gene matches. The CDR3 runs 16 residues. Germline V gene sequence: CDR1 MNHEY, CDR2 SMNVEV (reference sequence). The CDR3 nucleotides are TGTGCCAGCAGTTTAAAAGCCACAGGGGTCAATCAGCCCCAGCATTTT. This codes for CASSLKATGVNQPQHF.

The CDR3 bases are TGTGCCAGCAGTTTATCGGGGGGTCTTGGCTACACCTTC. Translation: CASSLSGGLGYTF. The chain uses TRBV27 and TRBJ1-2; D may be TRBD1 (5 bases). The CDR3 has 13 residues. The germline V and J ends were trimmed by 0 bases and 7 bases, with 9 bases remaining between them. CDR1 is MNHEY and CDR2 is SMNVEV in the germline V gene (reference sequence).

The chain joins TRBV6-5 to TRBJ2-7, with TRBD2 as a possible D gene (5 bases). The CDR3 contains 15 residues. Per the germline V gene, CDR1 is MNHEY and CDR2 is SVGAGI. V was clipped by 2 bases and J by 5 bases, with 16 bases between them. The CDR3 bases are TGTGCCAGCAGTTACCTTGGACCAATCGGGGACGAGCAGTACTTC. This translates into CASSYLGPIGDEQYF.

This clone is medium-sized (0.01 to 0.1%) by share. V and J are TRBV5-1 and TRBJ2-7; D is uncertain. Looked up from germline, CDR1 is SGHRS and CDR2 is YFSETQ. The length of the CDR3 is 18 residues. Trimming left V 0 bases short and J 0 bases short, with 19 bases between. Written as DNA, the CDR3 is TGCGCCAGCAGCTTGGCCGAGCAGGCCTGGCCCTCCTCCTACGAGCAGTACTTC. This encodes CASSLAEQAWPSSYEQYF.

V usage is TRBV19 and J usage is TRBJ2-4, with 8 positions matching TRBD1. Germline assignment: CDR1 LNHDA and CDR2 SQIVND (reference sequence). CDR3 length: 16 amino acids. With 7 bases clipped from V and 4 bases from J, the junction kept 12 bases outside the gene matches. CDR3 loop: CASTPPQGAGKNIQYF. The CDR3 DNA reads as TGTGCCAGTACCCCACCTCAGGGGGCGGGTAAAAACATTCAGTACTTC.

In this sample, this clone turned up a few times. The gene calls are TRBV3-1 (or the pseudogene TRBV3-2) and TRBJ1-5, with D uncertain. V gave up 6 bases and J gave up 0 bases, with 12 bases separating them. The CDR3 covers 15 residues. Germline V CDR1 and CDR2: LGHDT, YNNKEL (reference sequence). The CDR3 loop reads CASRDSPNSNQPQHF. CDR3 sequence (DNA): TGTGCCAGCAGGGATAGTCCTAATAGCAATCAGCCCCAGCATTTT.

V is TRBV5-4 and J is TRBJ1-6, with TRBD1 as a possible D gene (6 bases). The CDR3 has 14 residues. Germline values: CDR1 SGHNT, CDR2 YYREEE (reference sequence). Trimming pared 1 base from V and 7 bases from J, leaving 9 bases between. The CDR3 DNA follows: TGTGCCAGCAGCTTGTGGCAGGGGAATTCACCCCTCCACTTT. Translation: CASSLWQGNSPLHF.

The V and J genes are TRBV5-1 and TRBJ1-1, with no clear D. This CDR3 has 13 amino acids. Between the trimmed V and J ends, which lost 5 bases and 1 base, there was a span of 9 bases. Germline V CDR1 and CDR2: SGHRS, YFSETQ. The CDR3 DNA reads as TGCGCCAGCAGTCGGACGGGGAACACTGAAGCTTTCTTT. The encoded protein is CASSRTGNTEAFF.

This chain joins TRBV5-4 and TRBJ2-5, with D uncertain. This CDR3 spans 12 amino acids. The V gene lost 4 bases and the J gene lost 4 bases, with 8 bases spanning the gap. From germline, CDR1 is SGHNT and CDR2 YYREEE (reference sequence). The CDR3: CASSPPGETQYF. In DNA form, the CDR3 reads TGTGCCAGCAGCCCCCCAGGAGAGACCCAGTACTTC.

The chain links TRBV19 to TRBJ2-1; D is possibly TRBD1 (8 bases). CDR1 LNHDA and CDR2 SQIVND come from the germline V gene (reference sequence). The germline V and J ends were trimmed by 4 bases and 12 bases, with 19 bases remaining between them. CDR3 size: 14 residues. The CDR3 nucleotides are TGTGCCAGTAGTAGAAAGGACAGGGAGGGCCGGCAGTTCTTC. Translated, it gives CASSRKDREGRQFF. The full variable domain, rest sourced from reference TRBV19 and TRBJ2-1, is DGGITQSPKYLFRKEGQNVTLSCEQNLNHDAMYWYRQDPGQGLRLIYYSQIVNDFQKGDIAEGYSVSREKKESFPLTVTSAQKNPTAFYLCASSRKDREGRQFFGPGTRLTVL.

The gene calls are TRBV4-3 and TRBJ2-7; 14 bases align to TRBD2. V was pared by 1 base and J by 7 bases, with 12 bases of the junction left unmatched. Germline CDR1 LGHNA, CDR2 YSLEER. The CDR3 totals 18 residues. CDR3 nucleotides: TGCGCCAGCAGCCAAGCGCCACCGGGACTAGCGGGAGAGCGGGAGCAGTACTTC. Translated: CASSQAPPGLAGEREQYF.

V and J are TRBV5-6 and TRBJ1-1; D is perhaps TRBD1 (6 bases). Germline lookup yields CDR1 SGHDT and CDR2 YYEEEE. Trimming took 3 bases from V and 3 from J, leaving 12 bases between them. The CDR3 has 14 amino acids. CDR3: CASSWGATDTEAFF. The CDR3 DNA reads TGTGCCAGCAGCTGGGGGGCGACGGACACTGAAGCTTTCTTT. Full variable domain (missing parts from reference TRBV5-6 and TRBJ1-1): DAGVTQSPTHLIKTRGQQVTLRCSPKSGHDTVSWYQQALGQGPQFIFQYYEEEERQRGNFPDRFSGHQFPNYSSELNVNALLLGDSALYLCASSWGATDTEAFFGQGTRLTVV.

A single count supports this clone. The rearrangement links TRBV28 to TRBJ1-5; D is ambiguous. CDR1 is MDHEN, CDR2 SYDVKM, per germline. V lost 8 bases, J lost 2 bases, and 10 bases lay in between. This CDR3 is built from 13 residues. The CDR3, as DNA: TGTGCCAGCTTCAGTATGGGCAATCAGCCCCAGCATTTT. It encodes CASFSMGNQPQHF.

The chain joins TRBV5-6 to TRBJ2-7; perhaps TRBD2 as D (6 bases). Germline V gives CDR1 SGHDT, CDR2 YYEEEE. This CDR3 is 13 amino acids long. The germline V and J ends were trimmed by 5 bases and 1 base, with 10 bases remaining between them. Written as DNA, the CDR3 is TGTGCCAGCAGGACTCGGGGGTCCTACGAGCAGTACTTC. This sequence encodes CASRTRGSYEQYF.

This rearrangement joins TRBV28 to TRBJ1-5; a weak D match, TRBD1 (6 bases). V was shortened by 4 bases and J by 5 bases, with 6 bases between the two germline ends. The CDR3 has 12 amino acids. The germline V gene encodes CDR1 MDHEN and CDR2 SYDVKM. As DNA, the CDR3 is TGTGCCAGCAGTTACAGGGATCAGCCCCAGCATTTT. This gives the protein CASSYRDQPQHF.

This clone was observed a single time. The V and J genes are TRBV7-6 and TRBJ2-5; 7 bases fit TRBD1. The CDR3 is made up of 16 amino acids. Germline V gene lookup returns CDR1 SGHVS and CDR2 FNYEAQ. Trimming cost V 4 bases and J 0 bases; bases outside gene matches: 8. For the CDR3, the DNA is TGTGCCAGCAGCTCCGAGGGGGCCAGAAACCAAGAGACCCAGTACTTC. Translation: CASSSEGARNQETQYF.

The rearrangement joins TRBV14 to TRBJ2-7; TRBD1 agrees at 7 bases. The ends lost 1 base at V and 6 bases at J; junction bases unmatched: 6. The germline V gene has CDR1 SGHDN and CDR2 FVKESK. The CDR3 is 14 residues long. The CDR3 protein is CASSQGPGGGEQYF. The CDR3 DNA reads TGTGCCAGCAGCCAAGGTCCAGGGGGTGGCGAGCAGTACTTC.

J is TRBJ1-1 and V is TRBV25-1, with a possible D match to TRBD1 (5 bases). This CDR3 spans 13 amino acids. The germline gives CDR1 MGHDK, CDR2 SYGVNS. V lost 4 bases, J lost 1 base, and 7 bases lay in between. The CDR3 spells CASSGGGNTEAFF. CDR3 bases: TGTGCCAGCAGTGGGGGCGGGAACACTGAAGCTTTCTTT.

This clone was counted a few times. The V and J genes are TRBV28 and TRBJ1-4; 8 nucleotides agree with TRBD1. The CDR3 has 17 amino acids. Germline CDR1 reads MDHEN; CDR2 reads SYDVKM. Trimming cost V 4 bases and J 0 bases; bases outside gene matches: 7. The CDR3 reads CASSSPGQEATNEKLFF. In DNA, the CDR3 is TGTGCCAGCAGTTCGCCGGGACAGGAGGCAACTAATGAAAAACTGTTTTTT.

In DNA form, the CDR3 reads TGTGCCAGCAGTTACTTACCAGACTTTAGCAATCAGCCCCAGCATTTT. Translation: CASSYLPDFSNQPQHF. The chain joins TRBV6-6 to TRBJ1-5; D is unresolved. Germline V gene sequence: CDR1 MNHNY, CDR2 SVGAGI (reference sequence). The CDR3 is 16 amino acids. Trimming cost V 1 base and J 0 bases, with 10 bases left between them.

The rearrangement uses TRBV21-1 and TRBJ2-5; the DNA was not used to check the table's D call, TRBD2. TRBV21-1 is assigned pseudogene status. This CDR3 region has 17 residues. For the CDR3, the DNA is TGTGCCAGCAGCAGGTCGACTAGCGGGGGCCCACAAGAGACCCAGTACTTC. Residues: CASSRSTSGGPQETQYF.

This clone has just a few counts. The chain uses TRBV5-6 and TRBJ1-1, with unresolved D. V shed 0 bases and J shed 3 bases, with 12 bases lying between them. The germline CDR1 and CDR2 sequences are SGHDT and YYEEEE. The CDR3 has 15 amino acids. The CDR3: CASSLASNYDTEAFF. The CDR3 nucleotides read TGTGCCAGCAGCTTGGCCTCCAATTACGACACTGAAGCTTTCTTT.